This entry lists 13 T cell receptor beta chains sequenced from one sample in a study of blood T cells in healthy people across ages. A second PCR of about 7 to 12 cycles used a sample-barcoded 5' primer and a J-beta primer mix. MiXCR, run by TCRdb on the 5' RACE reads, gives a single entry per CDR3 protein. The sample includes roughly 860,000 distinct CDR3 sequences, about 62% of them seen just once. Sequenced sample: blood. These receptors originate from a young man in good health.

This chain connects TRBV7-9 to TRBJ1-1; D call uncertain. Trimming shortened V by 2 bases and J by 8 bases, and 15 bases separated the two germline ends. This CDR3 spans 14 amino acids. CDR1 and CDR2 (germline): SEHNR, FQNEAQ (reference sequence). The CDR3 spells CASSLPAQTIEAFF. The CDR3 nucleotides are TGTGCCAGCAGCTTACCGGCCCAGACAATCGAAGCTTTCTTT.

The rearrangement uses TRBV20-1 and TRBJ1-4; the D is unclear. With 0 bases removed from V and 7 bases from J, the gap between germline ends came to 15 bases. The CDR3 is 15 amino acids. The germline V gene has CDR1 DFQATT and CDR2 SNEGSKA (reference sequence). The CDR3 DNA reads TGCAGTGCTAGAGAACCTCGGGGAAGATCTGAAAAACTGTTTTTT. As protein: CSAREPRGRSEKLFF.

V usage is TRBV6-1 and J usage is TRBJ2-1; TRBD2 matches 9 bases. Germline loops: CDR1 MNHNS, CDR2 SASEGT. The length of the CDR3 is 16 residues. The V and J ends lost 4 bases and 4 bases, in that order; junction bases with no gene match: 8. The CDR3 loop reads CASSAHSGGAYNEQFF. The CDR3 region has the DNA TGTGCCAGCAGTGCCCATAGCGGGGGTGCTTACAATGAGCAGTTCTTC.

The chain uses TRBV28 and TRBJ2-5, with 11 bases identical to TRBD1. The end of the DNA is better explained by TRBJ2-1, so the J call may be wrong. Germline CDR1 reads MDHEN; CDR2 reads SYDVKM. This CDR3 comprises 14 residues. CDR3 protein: CASSSGTGGETQFF. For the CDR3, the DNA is TGTGCCAGCAGTTCCGGGACAGGGGGAGAGACCCAGTTCTTC.

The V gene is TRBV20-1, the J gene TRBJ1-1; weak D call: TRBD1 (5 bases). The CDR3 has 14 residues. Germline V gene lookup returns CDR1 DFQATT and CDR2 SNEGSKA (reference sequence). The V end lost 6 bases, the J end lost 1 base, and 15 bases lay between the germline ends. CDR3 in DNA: TGCAGTGCGTTGGAGGGACGGCGGAACACTGAAGCTTTCTTT. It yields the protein CSALEGRRNTEAFF.

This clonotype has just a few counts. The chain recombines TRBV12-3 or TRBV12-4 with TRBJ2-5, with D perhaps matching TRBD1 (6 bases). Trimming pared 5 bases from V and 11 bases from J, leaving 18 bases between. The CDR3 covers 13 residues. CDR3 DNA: TGTGCCAGCAGTCTACGGAGACAGGATGAGCAGTACTTC. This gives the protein CASSLRRQDEQYF.

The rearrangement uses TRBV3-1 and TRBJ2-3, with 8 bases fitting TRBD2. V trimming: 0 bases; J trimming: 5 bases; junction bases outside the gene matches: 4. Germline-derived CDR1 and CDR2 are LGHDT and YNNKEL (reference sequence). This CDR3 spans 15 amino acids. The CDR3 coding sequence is TGTGCCAGCAGCCAAGAGACGGGAGGGCGAGATACGCAGTATTTT. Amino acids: CASSQETGGRDTQYF.

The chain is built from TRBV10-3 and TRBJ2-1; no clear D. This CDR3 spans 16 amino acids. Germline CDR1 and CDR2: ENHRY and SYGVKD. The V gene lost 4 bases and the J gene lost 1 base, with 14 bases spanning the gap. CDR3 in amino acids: CAISGAHALSYNEQFF. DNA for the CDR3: TGTGCCATCAGTGGTGCGCACGCGCTTTCCTACAATGAGCAGTTCTTC.

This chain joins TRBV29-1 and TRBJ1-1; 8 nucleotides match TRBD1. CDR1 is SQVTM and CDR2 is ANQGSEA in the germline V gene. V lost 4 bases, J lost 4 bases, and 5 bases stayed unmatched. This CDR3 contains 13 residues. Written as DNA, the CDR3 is TGCAGCGTTGGGGACAGGACCCTCACTGAAGCTTTCTTT. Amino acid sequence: CSVGDRTLTEAFF.

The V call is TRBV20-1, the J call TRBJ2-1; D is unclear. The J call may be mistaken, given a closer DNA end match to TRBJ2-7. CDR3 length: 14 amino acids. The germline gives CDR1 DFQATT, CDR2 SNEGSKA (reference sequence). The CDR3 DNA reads TGCAGTGCTAGACCCCTGAGCTCCTACAATGAGCAGTACTTC. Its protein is CSARPLSSYNEQYF.

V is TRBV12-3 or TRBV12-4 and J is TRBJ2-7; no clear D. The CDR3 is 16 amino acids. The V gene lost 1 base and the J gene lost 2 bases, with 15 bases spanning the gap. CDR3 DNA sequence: TGTGCCAGCAGTTTAGTCCCGGACGCTACCACCTACGAGCAGTACTTC. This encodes CASSLVPDATTYEQYF.

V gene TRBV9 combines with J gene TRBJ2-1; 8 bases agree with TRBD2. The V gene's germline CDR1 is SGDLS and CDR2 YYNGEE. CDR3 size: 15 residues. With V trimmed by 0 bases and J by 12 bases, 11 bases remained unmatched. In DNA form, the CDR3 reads TGTGCCAGCAGCGTAGAGTCGGGGGGGCCGAGGGGGCAGTTCTTC. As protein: CASSVESGGPRGQFF. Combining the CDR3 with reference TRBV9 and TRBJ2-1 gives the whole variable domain DSGVTQTPKHLITATGQRVTLRCSPRSGDLSVYWYQQSLDQGLQFLIQYYNGEERAKGNILERFSAQQFPDLHSELNLSSLELGDSALYFCASSVESGGPRGQFFGPGTRLTVL.

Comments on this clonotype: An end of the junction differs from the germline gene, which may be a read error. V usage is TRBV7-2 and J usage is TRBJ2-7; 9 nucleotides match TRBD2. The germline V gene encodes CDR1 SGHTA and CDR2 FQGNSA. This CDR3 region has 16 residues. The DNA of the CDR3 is TGTGCCAACAGCCCCGGACCGATAGCGGGGGCGTACGAGCAGTACTTC. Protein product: CANSPGPIAGAYEQYF.